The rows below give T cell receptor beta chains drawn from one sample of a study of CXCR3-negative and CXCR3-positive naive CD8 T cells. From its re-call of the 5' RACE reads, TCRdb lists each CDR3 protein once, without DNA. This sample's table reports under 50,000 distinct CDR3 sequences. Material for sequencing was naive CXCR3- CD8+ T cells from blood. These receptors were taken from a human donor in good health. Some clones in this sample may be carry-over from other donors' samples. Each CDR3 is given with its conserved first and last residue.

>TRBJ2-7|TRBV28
CASSWGPGQSYEQYF
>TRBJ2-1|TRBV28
CASRKSSYNEQFF
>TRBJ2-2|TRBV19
CASGNPGANTGELFF
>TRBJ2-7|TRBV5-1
CASSLARDSSYEQYF
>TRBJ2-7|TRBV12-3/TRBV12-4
CASSFVPSPSYEQYF
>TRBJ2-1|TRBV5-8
CASIYGYNEQFF
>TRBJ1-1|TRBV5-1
CASSYPTDTEAFF
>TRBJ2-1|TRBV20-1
CSYWPRIDNEQFF
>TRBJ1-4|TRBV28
CASSYTGPYPGEKLFF
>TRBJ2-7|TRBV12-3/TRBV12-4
CASSLTDMVYEQYF
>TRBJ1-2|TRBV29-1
CSSFTGHGYTF
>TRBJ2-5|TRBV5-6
CASSFEQHQETQYF
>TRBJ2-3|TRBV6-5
CASSSGQGVTDTQYF
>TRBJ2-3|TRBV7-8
CASSLWMGGGYTDTQYF
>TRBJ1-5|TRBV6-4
CASSEGSNQPQHF
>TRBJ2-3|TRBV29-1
CSVEWDRVTDTQYF
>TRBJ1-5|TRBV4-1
CASSQGGDQPQHF
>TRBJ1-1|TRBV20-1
CSARVSLASENTEAFF
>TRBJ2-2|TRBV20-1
CSARWGSHTGELFF
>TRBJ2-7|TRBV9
CASSVGSVDEQYF
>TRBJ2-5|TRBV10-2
CASSDGSTGQYF
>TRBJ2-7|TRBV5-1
CASSWTGAEQYF
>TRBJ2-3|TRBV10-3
CAISDGIATDTQYF
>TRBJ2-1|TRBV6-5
CASSYGSTNEQFF
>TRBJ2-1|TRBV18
CASSPGEGFGNEQFF
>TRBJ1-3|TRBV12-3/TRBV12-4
CASIPKGAGYTIYF
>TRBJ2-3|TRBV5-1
CASEGQDINTQYF
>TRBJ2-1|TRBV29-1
CSVGGLSNEQFF